The sequence of this T cell receptor (beta chain) was determined in a study of T cells in Graves' hyperthyroidism and ophthalmopathy. Turning to the study itself: Specimen type is peripheral blood, collected at initial diagnosis prior to any treatment. The study's findings and limits: Model-based prediction identified ophthalmopathy a median about 6.8 months prior to its onset.

Using RNA transcripts as the source, TCR beta CDR3 regions were amplified. The TCR CDR3 was amplified in a first-round RT-PCR using the HTBI primer set. TCRdb reprocessed the multiplex PCR reads via MiXCR and lists one record per CDR3 protein. The repertoire has 400,000 to 550,000 distinct CDR3 sequences, around an eighth of them found once; the top ten carry around 17%. Worth noting for this clonotype: The antigen is not known.

Subjects aged 18 to 65 presented with newly diagnosed hyperthyroidism of less than 2 months' duration. Diagnosis rested on symptoms, serum thyroxine and TRAb, thyroid ultrasound, and orbital computed tomography. This CDR3 has 12 amino acids. Per germline, CDR1 SEHNR and CDR2 FQNEAQ (reference sequence). V was shortened by 2 bases and J by 7 bases, with 7 bases between the two germline ends. This chain joins TRBV7-9 and TRBJ2-3; D unresolved. The receptor was isolated from a young woman with Graves' hyperthyroidism. The material sequenced was blood. This CDR3 is CASSLPAHTQYF. The CDR3, as DNA: TGTGCCAGCAGCTTACCAGCTCATACGCAGTATTTT.